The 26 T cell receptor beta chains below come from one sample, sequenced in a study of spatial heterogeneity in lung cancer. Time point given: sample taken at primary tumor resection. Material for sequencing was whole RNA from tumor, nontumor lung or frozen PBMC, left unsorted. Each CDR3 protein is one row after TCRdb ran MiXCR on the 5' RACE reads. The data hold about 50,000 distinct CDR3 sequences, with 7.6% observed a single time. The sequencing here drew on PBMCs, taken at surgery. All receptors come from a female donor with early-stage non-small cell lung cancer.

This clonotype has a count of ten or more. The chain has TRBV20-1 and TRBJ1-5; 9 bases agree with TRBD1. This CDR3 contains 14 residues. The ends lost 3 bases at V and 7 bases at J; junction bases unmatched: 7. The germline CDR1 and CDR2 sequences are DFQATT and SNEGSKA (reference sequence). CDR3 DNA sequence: TGCAGTGCTAGTGAACCGGGACAGGGCCAGCCCCAGCATTTT. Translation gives CSASEPGQGQPQHF.

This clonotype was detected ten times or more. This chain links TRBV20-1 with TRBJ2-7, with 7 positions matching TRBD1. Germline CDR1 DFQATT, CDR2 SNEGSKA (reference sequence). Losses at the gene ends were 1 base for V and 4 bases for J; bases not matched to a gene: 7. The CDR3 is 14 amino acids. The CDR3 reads CSARVETGLYEQYF. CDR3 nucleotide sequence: TGCAGTGCTAGAGTAGAGACAGGGCTATACGAGCAGTACTTC.

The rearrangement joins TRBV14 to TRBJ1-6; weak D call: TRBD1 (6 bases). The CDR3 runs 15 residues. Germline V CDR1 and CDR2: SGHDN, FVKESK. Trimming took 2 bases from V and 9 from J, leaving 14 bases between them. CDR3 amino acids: CASSQQGQAVSPLHF. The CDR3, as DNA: TGTGCCAGCAGCCAACAGGGACAAGCTGTTTCACCCCTCCACTTT.

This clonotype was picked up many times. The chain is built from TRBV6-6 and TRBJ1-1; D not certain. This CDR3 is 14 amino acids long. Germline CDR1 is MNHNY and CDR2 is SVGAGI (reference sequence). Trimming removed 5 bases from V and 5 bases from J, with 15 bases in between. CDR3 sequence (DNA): TGTGCCAGCAGTCTTCCTGGGCATAGGACTGAAGCTTTCTTT. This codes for CASSLPGHRTEAFF.

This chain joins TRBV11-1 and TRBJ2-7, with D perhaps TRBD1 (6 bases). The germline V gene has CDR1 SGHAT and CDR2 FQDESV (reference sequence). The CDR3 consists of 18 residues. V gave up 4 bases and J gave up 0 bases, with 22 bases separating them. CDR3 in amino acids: CASSSPRGQPIISYEQYF. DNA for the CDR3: TGTGCCAGCAGCTCCCCCCGCGGACAGCCTATTATCTCCTACGAGCAGTACTTC.

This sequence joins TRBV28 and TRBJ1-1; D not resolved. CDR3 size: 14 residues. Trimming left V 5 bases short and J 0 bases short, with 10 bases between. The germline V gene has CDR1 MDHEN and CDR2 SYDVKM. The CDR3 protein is CASSPSSLNTEAFF. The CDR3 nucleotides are TGTGCCAGCAGTCCCTCCTCGTTGAACACTGAAGCTTTCTTT.

CDR3 nucleotides: TGTGCTAGTGGGATTCTTTCGGCCCCGGGAGGTGAAAAACTGTTTTTT. Translating it yields CASGILSAPGGEKLFF. This rearrangement joins TRBV12-5 to TRBJ1-4; D is unresolved. Between the trimmed V and J ends, which lost 6 bases and 7 bases, there was a span of 21 bases. CDR3 length equals 16 residues. Germline CDR1 LGHNT, CDR2 FRNRAP.

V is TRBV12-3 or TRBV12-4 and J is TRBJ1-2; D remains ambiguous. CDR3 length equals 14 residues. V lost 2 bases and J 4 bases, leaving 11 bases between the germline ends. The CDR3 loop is CASSLFSSAYGYTF. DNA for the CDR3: TGTGCCAGCAGTTTATTCTCGTCGGCCTATGGCTACACCTTC.

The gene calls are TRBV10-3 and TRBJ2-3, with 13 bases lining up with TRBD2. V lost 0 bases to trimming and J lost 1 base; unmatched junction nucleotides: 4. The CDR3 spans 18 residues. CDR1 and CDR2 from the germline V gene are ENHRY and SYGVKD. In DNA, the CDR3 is TGTGCCATCAGTGAGTCAGTCGGACTAGCGGGGGGCACAGATACGCAGTATTTT. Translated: CAISESVGLAGGTDTQYF.

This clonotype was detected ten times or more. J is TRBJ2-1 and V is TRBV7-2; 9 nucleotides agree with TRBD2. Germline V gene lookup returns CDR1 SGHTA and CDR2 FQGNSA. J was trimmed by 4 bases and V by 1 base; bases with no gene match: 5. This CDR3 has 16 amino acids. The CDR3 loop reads CASSLGGGGVYNEQFF. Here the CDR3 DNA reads TGTGCCAGCAGCTTAGGGGGCGGGGGGGTGTACAATGAGCAGTTCTTC.

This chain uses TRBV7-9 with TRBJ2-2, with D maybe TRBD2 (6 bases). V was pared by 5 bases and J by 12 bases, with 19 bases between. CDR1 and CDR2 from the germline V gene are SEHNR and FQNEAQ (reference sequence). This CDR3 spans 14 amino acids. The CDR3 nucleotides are TGTGCCAGCAGCCCGACTTGGAACCGGGGGAAGCTGTTTTTT. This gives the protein CASSPTWNRGKLFF.

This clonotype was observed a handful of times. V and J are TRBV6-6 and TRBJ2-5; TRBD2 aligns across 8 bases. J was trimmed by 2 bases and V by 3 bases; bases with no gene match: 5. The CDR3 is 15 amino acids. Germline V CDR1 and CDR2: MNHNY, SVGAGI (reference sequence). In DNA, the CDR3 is TGTGCCAGCAGTTATCTAGCGGGTGATCAAGAGACCCAGTACTTC. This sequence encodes CASSYLAGDQETQYF.

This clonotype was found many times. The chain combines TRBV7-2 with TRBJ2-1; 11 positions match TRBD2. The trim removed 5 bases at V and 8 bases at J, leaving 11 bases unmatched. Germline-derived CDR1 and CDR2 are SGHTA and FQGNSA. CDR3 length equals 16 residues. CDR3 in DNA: TGTGCCAGCAGCCTAAGTAGTAGCGGGGGGGCCTATGAGCAGTTCTTC. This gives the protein CASSLSSSGGAYEQFF.

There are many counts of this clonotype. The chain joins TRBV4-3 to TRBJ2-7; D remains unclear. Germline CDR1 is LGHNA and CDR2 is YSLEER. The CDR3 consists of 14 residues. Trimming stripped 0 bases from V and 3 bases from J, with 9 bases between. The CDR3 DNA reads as TGCGCCAGCAGCCAAGATTCGGCAGGCTACGAGCAGTACTTC. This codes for CASSQDSAGYEQYF.

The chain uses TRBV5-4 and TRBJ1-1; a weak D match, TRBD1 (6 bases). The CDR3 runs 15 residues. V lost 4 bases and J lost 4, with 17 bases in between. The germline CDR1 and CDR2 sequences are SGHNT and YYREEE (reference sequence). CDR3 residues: CASSPQTGLTTEAFF. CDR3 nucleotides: TGTGCCAGCAGCCCCCAAACAGGGTTGACCACTGAAGCTTTCTTT.

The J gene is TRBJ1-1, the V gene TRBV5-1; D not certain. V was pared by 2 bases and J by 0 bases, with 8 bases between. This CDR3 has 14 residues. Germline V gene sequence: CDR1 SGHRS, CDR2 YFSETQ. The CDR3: CASSLGYMNTEAFF. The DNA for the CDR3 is TGCGCCAGCAGCTTAGGGTACATGAACACTGAAGCTTTCTTT. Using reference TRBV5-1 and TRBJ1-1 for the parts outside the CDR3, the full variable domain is KAGVTQTPRYLIKTRGQQVTLSCSPISGHRSVSWYQQTPGQGLQFLFEYFSETQRNKGNFPGRFSGRQFSNSRSEMNVSTLELGDSALYLCASSLGYMNTEAFFGQGTRLTVV.

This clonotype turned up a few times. CDR3 protein: CSATSTGGGQPQHF. CDR3 sequence (DNA): TGCAGTGCCACCAGTACGGGGGGCGGTCAGCCCCAGCATTTT. V gene TRBV20-1 combines with J gene TRBJ1-5, with D perhaps TRBD1 (6 bases). Trimming left V 6 bases short and J 6 bases short, with 18 bases between. This CDR3 region has 14 residues. The V gene's germline CDR1 is DFQATT and CDR2 SNEGSKA (reference sequence).

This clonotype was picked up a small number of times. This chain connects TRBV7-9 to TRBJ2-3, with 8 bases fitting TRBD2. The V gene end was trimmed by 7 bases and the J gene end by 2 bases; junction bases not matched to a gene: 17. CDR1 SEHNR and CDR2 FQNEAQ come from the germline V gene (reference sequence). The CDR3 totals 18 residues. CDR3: CASTPVAVVAGTTDTQYF. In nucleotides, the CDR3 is TGTGCCAGCACCCCCGTAGCTGTGGTAGCGGGGACCACAGATACGCAGTATTTT.

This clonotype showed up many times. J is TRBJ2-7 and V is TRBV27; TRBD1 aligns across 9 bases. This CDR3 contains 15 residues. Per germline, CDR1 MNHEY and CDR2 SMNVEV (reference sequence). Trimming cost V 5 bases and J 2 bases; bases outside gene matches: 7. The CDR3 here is CASSQGQGGTYEQYF. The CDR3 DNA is TGTGCCAGCAGTCAGGGACAGGGCGGTACCTACGAGCAGTACTTC.

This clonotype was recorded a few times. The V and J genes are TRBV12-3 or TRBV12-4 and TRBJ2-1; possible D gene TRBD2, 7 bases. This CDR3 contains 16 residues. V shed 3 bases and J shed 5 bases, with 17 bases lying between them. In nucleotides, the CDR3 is TGTGCCAGCAGTTTTGGGTGGGGGGGGGCCCACAATGAGCAGTTCTTC. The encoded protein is CASSFGWGGAHNEQFF.

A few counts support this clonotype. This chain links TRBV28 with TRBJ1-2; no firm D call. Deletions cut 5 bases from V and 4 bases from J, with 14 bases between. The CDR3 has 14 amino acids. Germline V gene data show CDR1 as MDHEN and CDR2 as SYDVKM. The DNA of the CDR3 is TGTGCCAGCAGTCCCCCCGGAGCTCCCTATGGCTACACCTTC. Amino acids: CASSPPGAPYGYTF.

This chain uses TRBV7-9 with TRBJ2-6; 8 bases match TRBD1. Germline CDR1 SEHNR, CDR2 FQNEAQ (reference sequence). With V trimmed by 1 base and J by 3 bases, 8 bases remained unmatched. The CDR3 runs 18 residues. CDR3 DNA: TGTGCCAGCAGCTTAGGGAACAGGGGGACATTTGGGGCCAACGTCCTGACTTTC. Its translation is CASSLGNRGTFGANVLTF.

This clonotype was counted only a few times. The CDR3 coding sequence is TGCAGCGTGGAACTAGCGGGGGGCGATTACGAGCAGTACTTC. As protein: CSVELAGGDYEQYF. The genes are TRBV29-1 and TRBJ2-7, with 12 bases lining up with TRBD2. V lost 6 bases and J lost 4; bases outside the gene matches: 7. Per germline, CDR1 SQVTM and CDR2 ANQGSEA. The CDR3 consists of 14 residues.

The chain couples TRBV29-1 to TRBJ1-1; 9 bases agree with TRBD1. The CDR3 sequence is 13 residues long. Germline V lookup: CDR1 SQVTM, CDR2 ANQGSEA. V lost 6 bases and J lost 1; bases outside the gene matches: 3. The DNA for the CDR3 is TGCAGCGTGGGGGACAGGGCGAACACTGAAGCTTTCTTT. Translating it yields CSVGDRANTEAFF.

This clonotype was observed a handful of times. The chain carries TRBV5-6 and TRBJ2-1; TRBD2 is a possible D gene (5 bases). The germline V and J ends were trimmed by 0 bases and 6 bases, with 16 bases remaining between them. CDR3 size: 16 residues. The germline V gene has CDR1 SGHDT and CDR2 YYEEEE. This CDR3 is CASSLVRAEAVNEQFF. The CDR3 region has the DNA TGTGCCAGCAGCTTGGTGAGGGCTGAAGCGGTCAATGAGCAGTTCTTC.

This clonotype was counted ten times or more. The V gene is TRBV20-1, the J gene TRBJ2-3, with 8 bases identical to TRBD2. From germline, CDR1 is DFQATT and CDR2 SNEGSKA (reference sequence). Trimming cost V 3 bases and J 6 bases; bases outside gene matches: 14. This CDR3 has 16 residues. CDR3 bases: TGCAGTGCTAGGCATTTAGCGGGGCCCCACCAGGATACGCAGTATTTT. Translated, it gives CSARHLAGPHQDTQYF.